This is a list of T cell receptor beta chains from one sample in a study of blood T cells in healthy people across ages. Via MiXCR, TCRdb re-called the 5' RACE reads, giving one row per CDR3 protein. The data show 630,000 or so distinct CDR3 sequences, roughly 32% seen once. Sequenced material: blood. These TCRs come from a woman older than 75 in good health. Both conserved end residues are part of each CDR3. D genes are given only for firm matches. Only part of the rows carry a size: once, few, many, or a class if the clone is expanded.

d_call j_call cdr3_length v_call clone_size cdr3_nt cdr3_aa
TRBD1 TRBJ1-4 12 TRBV20-1 many TGCAGTGCTAGAGTCAAACAGGGGAGACTGTTTTTT CSARVKQGRLFF
- TRBJ2-1 15 TRBV28 - TGTGCCAGCAGAGTCCGGGGGACTCCATACAATGAGCAGTTCTTC CASRVRGTPYNEQFF
TRBD1 TRBJ1-2 15 TRBV5-1 few TGCGCCAGCAACACACAGGGGGGCAGGAACTATGGCTACACCTTC CASNTQGGRNYGYTF
TRBD1 TRBJ1-4 15 TRBV27 many TGTGCCAGCAGGACTCAGGGGGCCTCTAATGAAAAACTGTTTTTT CASRTQGASNEKLFF
- TRBJ1-5 15 TRBV30 - TGTGCCTGGGCCCGGGCCCAGGGGAGCAATCAGCCCCAGCATTTT CAWARAQGSNQPQHF
TRBD2 TRBJ2-1 14 TRBV20-1 many TGCAGTGCTGGGAGACTAGCGGGCCCCAATGAGCAGTTCTTC CSAGRLAGPNEQFF
- TRBJ2-3 15 TRBV29-1 many TGCAGCGTTGTGAGGCTTCCTAAAAGCACAGATACGCAGTATTTT CSVVRLPKSTDTQYF
TRBD1 TRBJ2-5 15 TRBV6-6 many TGTGCCAGCAGCCAGTCGACAGGGATGGTAGAGACCCAGTACTTC CASSQSTGMVETQYF
TRBD2 TRBJ2-3 16 TRBV6-6 few TGTGCCAGCAGTTACGGGACTAGCGGGGGCACAGATACGCAGTATTTT CASSYGTSGGTDTQYF
- TRBJ2-3 13 TRBV21-1 - TGTGCCAGCAGCAAAGCGCGGGGAGATACGCAGTATTTT CASSKARGDTQYF
- TRBJ2-7 17 TRBV7-2 - TGTGCCAGCAGCTTAGTTAGGTTCGGGGGTCTTTCGTACGAGCAGTACTTC CASSLVRFGGLSYEQYF
- TRBJ2-1 16 TRBV29-1 - TGCAGCGCCGAAGGGTTTGGGGGTAATATCTACAATGAGCAGTTCTTC CSAEGFGGNIYNEQFF
TRBD1 TRBJ2-3 16 TRBV7-2 - TGTGCCAGCAGCACAAGACAGGGGGCGGTCACAGATACGCAGTATTTT CASSTRQGAVTDTQYF
TRBD1 TRBJ1-2 12 TRBV20-1 many TGCAGTGCTACCCAGGGGGACTATGGCTACACCTTC CSATQGDYGYTF
- TRBJ2-1 11 TRBV20-1 many TGCAGTGCCTTTACAGGGCGCGAGCAGTTCTTC CSAFTGREQFF
- TRBJ1-5 15 TRBV3-1 - TGTGCCAGCAGCCAAGATCCGCGGGGAAGTCAGCCCCAGCATTTT CASSQDPRGSQPQHF
TRBD2 TRBJ2-6 16 TRBV5-1 many TGCGCCAGCAGCTTCGGGGGGACCTCTGGGGCCAACGTCCTGACTTTC CASSFGGTSGANVLTF
TRBD1 TRBJ2-3 14 TRBV7-9 many TGTGCCAGCAGCTGGGACAGGGCAACAGATACGCAGTATTTT CASSWDRATDTQYF
TRBD2 TRBJ2-3 15 TRBV30 few TGTGCCTGGAGTCCCGGGGGGGCCGGTACAGATACGCAGTATTTT CAWSPGGAGTDTQYF
- TRBJ2-1 15 TRBV7-2 many TGTGCCAGCAGCTTTGCTCGCGGCTCCTACAATGAGCAGTTCTTC CASSFARGSYNEQFF
- TRBJ2-7 15 TRBV6-6 many TGTGCCAGCAGTCCCCTTGGAGGGCGGGAATACGAGCAGTACTTC CASSPLGGREYEQYF
TRBD2 TRBJ2-3 16 TRBV20-1 few TGCAGTGCTAGAGATCTCCTAGCGGGGTTGGGAGATACGCAGTATTTT CSARDLLAGLGDTQYF
- TRBJ1-2 15 TRBV5-1 - TGCGCCAGCAACCCCGGAGGAGACTTCAACTATGGCCACACCTTC CASNPGGDFNYGHTF
- TRBJ2-7 15 TRBV28 many TGTGCCAGCAGTTTGAGTGGGCCACGTTCCTACGAGCAGTACTTC CASSLSGPRSYEQYF
- TRBJ2-1 12 TRBV18 - TGTGCCAGCTCAGGACGGTGGAGTGAGCAGTTCTTC CASSGRWSEQFF
TRBD1 TRBJ1-1 15 TRBV12-3/TRBV12-4 - TGTGCCAGCAATGTCAGACAGGGGTCGCGGACTGAAGCTTTCTTT CASNVRQGSRTEAFF
- TRBJ2-1 12 TRBV6-6 many TGTGCCAGCAGTCCCGTGAACAATGAGCAGTTCTTC CASSPVNNEQFF
- TRBJ2-1 13 TRBV20-1 - TGCAGTGCCCGGGACGACCTCCGCAATGAGCAGTTCTTC CSARDDLRNEQFF
- TRBJ2-7 11 TRBV10-3 many TGTGCCATCAGCCGAGGGTACGAGCAGTACTTC CAISRGYEQYF
TRBD1 TRBJ1-2 13 TRBV28 few TGTGCCAGCAGCCGGGGACAGGTCTATGGCTACACCTTC CASSRGQVYGYTF
- TRBJ1-2 14 TRBV20-1 - TGCAGTGCTAGGTCGGACGACGCGGACTATGGCTACACCTTC CSARSDDADYGYTF
- TRBJ2-1 15 TRBV20-1 few TGCAGTGCTAGAGATAGGGTGCGCTCCTACAATGAGCAGTTCTTC CSARDRVRSYNEQFF
- TRBJ2-7 13 TRBV20-1 - TGCAGTGCTATTTCAGGGCAGACCTACGAGCAGTACTTC CSAISGQTYEQYF
TRBD1 TRBJ1-4 14 TRBV5-1 many TGCGCCAGCAGCCTGGACAGGGCGAATGAAAAACTGTTTTTT CASSLDRANEKLFF
- TRBJ2-7 14 TRBV4-2 many TGTGCCAGCAGCCAAGAGCTCAGGGGGGGCGAGCAGTACTTC CASSQELRGGEQYF
TRBD1 TRBJ2-1 14 TRBV6-1 many TGTGCCAGCAGTACTACTCCTACAGGGGGTGAGCAGTTCTTC CASSTTPTGGEQFF
TRBD2 TRBJ2-1 14 TRBV20-1 many TGCAGTGCTAGGGGGGTCGGCGGGGGGGCTAAGCAGTTCTTC CSARGVGGGAKQFF
- TRBJ2-2 15 TRBV12-3/TRBV12-4 - TGTGCCAGCAAATTCGGAGTATACGGCACCGGGGAGCTGTTTTTT CASKFGVYGTGELFF
- TRBJ2-7 13 TRBV3-1 many TGTGCCAGCAGCCAAGACGGGCCCCACGAGCAGTACTTC CASSQDGPHEQYF
- TRBJ2-1 14 TRBV29-1 once TGCAGCGGGGAAGACAGTCTAGCCGGCAATGAGCAGTTCTTC CSGEDSLAGNEQFF
TRBD2 TRBJ2-3 16 TRBV20-1 - TGCAGTGCCAATACCGCTAGCGGGAGGCCCACAGATACGCAGTATTTT CSANTASGRPTDTQYF
- TRBJ2-1 14 TRBV2 few TGTGCCAGCAGCTTTCGGGTAGCGGACAATGAGCAGTTCTTC CASSFRVADNEQFF
- TRBJ1-1 15 TRBV20-1 many TGCAGTGCCCTTAACAGGGACCGGATGAACACTGAAGCTTTCTTT CSALNRDRMNTEAFF
TRBD1 TRBJ1-1 13 TRBV15 few TGTGCCACCAGCGTCCGCCGGGACAGTCAAGCTTTCTTT CATSVRRDSQAFF
- TRBJ2-2 15 TRBV28 - TGTGCCAGCAGTTTGAGGCCTAGGACCACCGGGGAGCTGTTTTTT CASSLRPRTTGELFF